A single sample gave rise to the 14 T cell receptor beta chains below, sequenced in a study of blood T cell repertoires in COVID-19. Using immunoSEQ multiplex PCR, the repertoire was profiled, and TCRdb retains in-frame clones only, with some absent. The sample records some 150,000 clones, about 79% being singletons. What was sequenced was peripheral blood. Every receptor here comes from a woman aged 50 to 60 with acute or convalescent COVID-19.

CDR3 sequence reads: CALRQGRWDTEAFF. CDR3 sequence (DNA): TGTGCCCTCAGGCAGGGTCGATGGGACACTGAAGCTTTCTTT. This chain links TRBV28 with TRBJ1-1, with D perhaps matching TRBD1 (5 bases). The V end lost 11 bases, the J end lost 3 bases, and 19 bases lay between the germline ends. CDR3 length equals 14 residues. Germline V CDR1 and CDR2: MDHEN, SYDVKM.

The V and J genes are TRBV25-1 and TRBJ1-4, with a possible D match to TRBD1 (5 bases). The CDR3 is 14 amino acids. Between the trimmed V and J ends, which lost 6 bases and 4 bases, there was a span of 12 bases. CDR1 MGHDK and CDR2 SYGVNS come from the germline V gene. The CDR3 loop is CASRDRDFNEKLFF. Here the CDR3 DNA reads TGTGCCAGCAGGGACCGGGACTTTAATGAAAAACTGTTTTTT.

V and J are TRBV5-1 and TRBJ1-6; 10 bases are a match to TRBD1. V dropped 3 bases and J dropped 7; count of bases not matched to a gene: 4. This CDR3 comprises 15 residues. Per the germline V gene, CDR1 is SGHRS and CDR2 is YFSETQ. CDR3 loop: CASSSGQGWNSPLHF. Here the CDR3 DNA reads TGCGCCAGCAGCTCGGGACAGGGGTGGAATTCACCCCTCCACTTT.

This chain uses TRBV30 with TRBJ2-1, with 12 bases that match TRBD2. The CDR3 contains 14 residues. The germline V gene encodes CDR1 GTSNPN and CDR2 SVGIG (reference sequence). The V gene end was trimmed by 6 bases and the J gene end by 2 bases; junction bases not matched to a gene: 2. Here the CDR3 reads CACRLAGAYNEQFF. CDR3 nucleotide sequence: TGTGCCTGTAGACTAGCGGGAGCCTACAATGAGCAGTTCTTC.

This sequence joins TRBV29-1 and TRBJ2-3; 13 bases agree with TRBD2. Germline V gene sequence: CDR1 SQVTM, CDR2 ANQGSEA. This CDR3 contains 15 residues. Trimming at V came to 6 bases and at J to 4 bases, leaving 7 bases not matched to a gene. This CDR3 reads CSVDGLAGVPDTQYF. The CDR3 coding sequence is TGCAGCGTAGATGGACTAGCGGGAGTCCCAGATACGCAGTATTTT.

This chain uses TRBV6-2 or TRBV6-3 with TRBJ1-1; D ambiguous. CDR1 is MNHEY and CDR2 is SVGEGT in the germline V gene. The CDR3 runs to 14 residues. V was shortened by 4 bases and J by 1 base, with 10 bases between the two germline ends. The CDR3 is CASSSWAPNTEAFF. DNA of the CDR3: TGTGCCAGCAGTTCCTGGGCCCCGAACACTGAAGCTTTCTTT.

The CDR3 reads CASRLSDSNSPLHF. CDR3 coding DNA: TGTGCCAGCAGACTAAGTGACAGTAATTCACCCCTCCACTTT. The chain carries TRBV6-5 and TRBJ1-6, with D possibly TRBD1 on 5 matching bases. The length of the CDR3 is 14 residues. Germline CDR1 is MNHEY and CDR2 is SVGAGI. With 6 bases removed from V and 6 bases from J, the gap between germline ends came to 12 bases.

This chain uses TRBV3-1 (or the pseudogene TRBV3-2) with TRBJ2-4, with D perhaps TRBD2 (6 bases). CDR3 length: 13 amino acids. The ends were cut back, 1 base at V and 9 bases at J, with 10 bases in the middle. Germline V gene data show CDR1 as LGHDT and CDR2 as YNNKEL (reference sequence). CDR3 in amino acids: CASSQGPEGIQYF. For the CDR3, the DNA is TGTGCCAGCAGCCAAGGACCGGAGGGCATTCAGTACTTC.

This chain links TRBV5-1 with TRBJ2-7; TRBD1 aligns across 7 bases. Trimming at V came to 2 bases and at J to 0 bases, leaving 5 bases not matched to a gene. The CDR3 has 15 residues. Germline V gene lookup returns CDR1 SGHRS and CDR2 YFSETQ. CDR3 DNA: TGCGCCAGCAGCTTCCCCAGGGGGAGCTCCTACGAGCAGTACTTC. Its translation is CASSFPRGSSYEQYF.

The V call is TRBV24-1, the J call TRBJ1-2; D uncertain. Germline V gene data show CDR1 as KGHDR and CDR2 as SFDVKD. This CDR3 has 12 residues. Trimming removed 6 bases from V and 7 bases from J, with 11 bases in between. The CDR3 here is CATSNDWIGYTF. In DNA form, the CDR3 reads TGTGCCACCAGTAACGACTGGATTGGCTACACCTTC.

The J gene is TRBJ2-3, the V gene TRBV7-2; 8 bases fit TRBD2. Germline CDR1 and CDR2: SGHTA and FQGNSA. The CDR3 runs 15 residues. The trim removed 5 bases at V and 4 bases at J, leaving 8 bases unmatched. The CDR3 region has the DNA TGTGCCAGCAGCCAAACCGGGACTAGGGCAGATACGCAGTATTTT. As protein: CASSQTGTRADTQYF.

V gene TRBV9 combines with J gene TRBJ2-3; the match to TRBD1 covers 7 bases. Unmatched junction bases numbered 2, after V lost 0 bases and J lost 1 base. This CDR3 spans 15 amino acids. Germline V gene lookup returns CDR1 SGDLS and CDR2 YYNGEE. DNA for the CDR3: TGTGCCAGCAGCGTAGAAGGGGGCCGCACAGATACGCAGTATTTT. It yields the protein CASSVEGGRTDTQYF.

The chain links TRBV28 to TRBJ1-2, with 8 bases matching TRBD1. The CDR3 runs 13 residues. Looked up from germline, CDR1 is MDHEN and CDR2 is SYDVKM. Unmatched junction bases numbered 5, after V lost 7 bases and J lost 4 bases. The CDR3 DNA is TGTGCCAGCACCTCGGACAGGGCCTATGGCTACACCTTC. Protein product: CASTSDRAYGYTF.

Note on this clone: Distinct nucleotide sequences in the sample also encode this CDR3. The V gene is TRBV7-9, the J gene TRBJ1-4; D remains unclear. The CDR3 is 14 amino acids. Trimming removed 3 bases at V and 7 bases at J, with 12 bases between. CDR1 is SEHNR and CDR2 is FQNEAQ in the germline V gene (reference sequence). CDR3 residues: CASSFTGGGEKLFF. As DNA, the CDR3 is TGTGCCAGCAGCTTCACTGGAGGAGGTGAAAAACTGTTTTTT.